Below are 30 T cell receptor beta chains sequenced from a single sample in a study of T cells after yellow fever vaccination. MiXCR, applied by TCRdb to the 5' RACE reads, yields one record per CDR3 protein. This table holds approximately 85,000 distinct CDR3 sequences, 13% found once. Specimen: CD8+ T cells not binding an NS4B(214-222) dextramer, sorted from PBMCs, collected about 20 days after the first yellow fever vaccination. The source is a man aged 18 to 30 who received the YFV17D yellow fever vaccine.

There are many counts of this clonotype. CDR3 in amino acids: CASSWTASGEQYV. Here the CDR3 DNA reads TGTGCCAGCAGTTGGACAGCGAGTGGCGAGCAGTACGTC. The J gene is TRBJ2-7, the V gene TRBV12-3 or TRBV12-4, with a possible D match to TRBD1 (6 bases). Trimming took 4 bases from V and 6 from J, leaving 13 bases between them. The CDR3 runs to 13 residues.

A few counts support this clonotype. The chain is built from TRBV7-9 and TRBJ2-3, with 7 bases that match TRBD2. Trimming cost V 6 bases and J 0 bases; bases outside gene matches: 12. In germline, CDR1 is SEHNR, CDR2 FQNEAQ (reference sequence). The CDR3 extends over 17 amino acids. CDR3 sequence (DNA): TGTGCCAGCAGGCCCGACCCAGCGGGGAGCAGCACAGATACGCAGTATTTT. Translation: CASRPDPAGSSTDTQYF.

This clonotype was found a few times. The chain is built from TRBV21-1 and TRBJ1-6; TRBD1, the table's D call, was not compared with the DNA. TRBV21-1 is shown as a pseudogene. This CDR3 contains 14 residues. For the CDR3, the DNA is TGTGCCAGCAGCAAAGGACAGGGTAATTCACCCCTCCACTTT. Translating gives CASSKGQGNSPLHF.

In this sample, this clonotype turned up many times. The rearrangement joins TRBV12-3 or TRBV12-4 to TRBJ1-2; no definite D call. The length of the CDR3 is 13 residues. The V gene lost 3 bases and the J gene lost 0 bases, with 5 bases spanning the gap. The CDR3 DNA reads as TGTGCCAGCAGTTTTACCTCTAACTATGGCTACACCTTC. This translates into CASSFTSNYGYTF.

The V call is TRBV6-2 or TRBV6-3, the J call TRBJ2-3; no clear D. Trimming cost V 6 bases and J 7 bases, with 17 bases left between them. CDR3 length equals 14 residues. Germline V lookup: CDR1 MNHEY, CDR2 SVGEGT. CDR3 coding DNA: TGTGCCAGCAGCCACCGAGCGTCACTGTATACGCAGTATTTT. The encoded protein is CASSHRASLYTQYF.

This clonotype was counted a few times. V and J are TRBV4-1 and TRBJ2-7, with 10 bases lining up with TRBD1. V was clipped by 2 bases and J by 3 bases; unmatched bases: 4. The CDR3 length is 15 residues. Germline V gives CDR1 MGHRA, CDR2 YSYEKL. CDR3 sequence reads: CASSQTGTGDYEQYV. CDR3 nucleotides: TGCGCCAGCAGCCAAACCGGGACAGGGGACTACGAGCAGTACGTC.

This sequence joins TRBV4-2 and TRBJ2-1; a weak D match, TRBD2 (6 bases). Per germline, CDR1 LGHNA and CDR2 YNFKEQ. V was trimmed by 8 bases and J by 3 bases, leaving 14 bases between them. The CDR3 consists of 14 residues. CDR3 nucleotide sequence: TGTGCCAGCGGCCCCGGGGGACGCTACAATGAGCAGTTCTTC. Translation: CASGPGGRYNEQFF.

This clonotype was observed a few times. The chain recombines TRBV20-1 with TRBJ2-7; D not certain. The CDR3 totals 13 residues. Germline assignment: CDR1 DFQATT and CDR2 SNEGSKA (reference sequence). V lost 4 bases to trimming and J lost 3 bases, with 13 bases between them. CDR3 DNA sequence: TGCAGTGCTAAACGGGCAAGTCACTACGAGCAGTACTTC. Its translation: CSAKRASHYEQYF.

This clonotype has only a few counts. V is TRBV7-6 and J is TRBJ1-4; weak D call: TRBD1 (5 bases). V was trimmed by 5 bases and J by 10 bases, leaving 11 bases between them. The CDR3 covers 12 residues. Germline CDR1 and CDR2: SGHVS and FNYEAQ. CDR3: CASSTSGGKLFF. CDR3 sequence (DNA): TGTGCCAGCAGCACGTCGGGGGGAAAACTGTTTTTT.

The genes are TRBV7-2 and TRBJ2-2, with D unclear. Germline V CDR1 and CDR2: SGHTA, FQGNSA. Trimming removed 1 base at V and 11 bases at J, with 11 bases between. This CDR3 region has 13 residues. In DNA form, the CDR3 reads TGTGCCAGCAGCTTAGTAGTAGGTCCCGAGCTGTTTTTT. The encoded protein is CASSLVVGPELFF.

This clonotype was counted between two and nine times. The chain has TRBV20-1 and TRBJ1-1; weak D call: TRBD1 (5 bases). V was pared by 6 bases and J by 11 bases, with 28 bases between. The CDR3 loop spans 15 amino acids. Germline V CDR1 and CDR2: DFQATT, SNEGSKA (reference sequence). The CDR3 DNA is TGCAGTGCCTCGTTGGAGGGGCCGGCCGCGGCATGGGCTTTCTTT. Translating gives CSASLEGPAAAWAFF.

This chain links TRBV6-1 with TRBJ2-7; D call uncertain. With 5 bases removed from V and 2 bases from J, the gap between germline ends came to 7 bases. The CDR3 has 12 residues. Looked up from germline, CDR1 is MNHNS and CDR2 is SASEGT. CDR3 protein: CASSPSPYEQYV. The CDR3 DNA reads TGTGCCAGCAGTCCGAGTCCCTACGAGCAGTACGTC.

The rearrangement links TRBV6-5 to TRBJ1-2; TRBD1 might be the D (5 bases). Germline V gene sequence: CDR1 MNHEY, CDR2 SVGAGI. The CDR3 runs to 15 residues. V lost 2 bases to trimming and J lost 4 bases, with 14 bases between them. The CDR3 nucleotides are TGTGCCAGCAGTTACGGCGTCGGACAAGTCTATGGCTACACCTTC. Amino acids: CASSYGVGQVYGYTF.

Points on this clonotype: This may stem from a read error, because a much larger clone lies one nucleotide away. CDR3 in DNA: TGCAGTGCACGGTACACTGAAGCTTTCTTT. Its translation: CSARYTEAFF. The chain employs TRBV20-1 and TRBJ1-1; D not resolved. Germline loops: CDR1 DFQATT, CDR2 SNEGSKA (reference sequence). Trimming cost V 6 bases and J 3 bases, with 5 bases left between them. This CDR3 has 10 residues.

This rearrangement joins TRBV12-3 or TRBV12-4 to TRBJ1-1; D ambiguous. The CDR3 is 11 amino acids. Trimming removed 4 bases from V and 8 bases from J, with 8 bases in between. This CDR3 reads CASSSPREAFF. In DNA form, the CDR3 reads TGTGCCAGCAGTTCCCCCAGAGAAGCTTTCTTT.

The rearrangement uses TRBV5-1 and TRBJ1-2; D might be TRBD1 (5 bases). The CDR3 totals 11 residues. Germline loops: CDR1 SGHRS, CDR2 YFSETQ. Trimming stripped 4 bases from V and 7 bases from J, with 8 bases between. CDR3 loop: CASSPGFGYTF. CDR3 nucleotide sequence: TGCGCCAGCAGCCCAGGGTTTGGCTACACCTTC.

This clonotype was detected a few times. The CDR3 loop reads CASSIAGMAGNTIYF. CDR3 coding DNA: TGTGCCAGTAGTATAGCGGGTATGGCTGGAAACACCATATATTTT. The chain combines TRBV19 with TRBJ1-3, with D unclear. V was cut by 1 base and J by 2 bases, with 9 bases left in between. Germline values: CDR1 LNHDA, CDR2 SQIVND (reference sequence). This CDR3 is 15 amino acids long.

The chain uses TRBV20-1 and TRBJ2-7, with 7 bases fitting TRBD2. The germline gives CDR1 DFQATT, CDR2 SNEGSKA (reference sequence). The CDR3 contains 14 residues. The J segment lost 2 bases and the V segment lost 1 base, leaving 5 bases of the junction unmatched. This CDR3 is CSARVAGFTYEQYV. The CDR3 nucleotides read TGCAGTGCTAGAGTAGCGGGTTTCACCTACGAGCAGTACGTC.

The chain links TRBV27 to TRBJ1-2, with a tentative D call TRBD1 (5 bases). The germline V and J ends were trimmed by 4 bases and 4 bases, with 16 bases remaining between them. The CDR3 runs 15 residues. Germline-derived CDR1 and CDR2 are MNHEY and SMNVEV (reference sequence). The CDR3 coding sequence is TGTGCCAGCAGTTCCCGCCTCGAGGGGATCTATGGCTACACCTTC. It yields the protein CASSSRLEGIYGYTF.

This clonotype was counted a few times. The V call is TRBV5-6, the J call TRBJ2-3, with 8 nucleotides matching TRBD2. V lost 1 base and J lost 1; bases outside the gene matches: 5. The CDR3 extends over 16 amino acids. Germline assignment: CDR1 SGHDT and CDR2 YYEEEE. CDR3 in amino acids: CASSLLLAERTDTQYF. The CDR3 coding sequence is TGTGCCAGCAGCTTGTTACTAGCGGAGCGCACAGATACGCAGTATTTT.

Of note for this clonotype: The junction and the germline gene differ at one end; a read error may be behind it. This rearrangement joins TRBV6-1 to TRBJ1-5, with D possibly TRBD1 on 5 matching bases. The CDR3 consists of 14 residues. Germline CDR1 and CDR2: MNHNS and SASEGT. The CDR3 spells CASSEGARNQPQHF. The CDR3 region has the DNA TGTGCCAGCAGCGAAGGGGCCAGGAATCAGCCCCAGCATTTT.

V is TRBV4-1 and J is TRBJ1-5; D remains ambiguous. Per the germline V gene, CDR1 is MGHRA and CDR2 is YSYEKL. This CDR3 is built from 13 residues. V shed 6 bases and J shed 8 bases, with 14 bases lying between them. The CDR3: CASSLTTGKPQHF. The CDR3 DNA sequence: TGCGCCAGCAGTCTTACTACGGGGAAGCCCCAGCATTTT.

This chain uses TRBV4-1 with TRBJ2-5, with TRBD2 matching 13 bases. Germline-derived CDR1 and CDR2 are MGHRA and YSYEKL. This CDR3 has 16 amino acids. After removal of 2 bases from V and 3 bases from J, the junction contained 3 bases not matched to a gene. The CDR3 sequence: CASSQLGTSGKETQYF. CDR3 DNA: TGCGCCAGCAGCCAATTGGGGACTAGCGGGAAAGAGACCCAGTACTTC.

The chain joins TRBV27 to TRBJ1-5; D is possibly TRBD1 (5 bases). The V and J ends lost 0 bases and 6 bases respectively, with 15 bases between them. The CDR3 extends over 16 amino acids. Germline CDR1 reads MNHEY; CDR2 reads SMNVEV (reference sequence). The CDR3 region has the DNA TGTGCCAGCAGTTTATCAAAGGGAGGGGTTCGTCAGCCCCAGCATTTT. Protein product: CASSLSKGGVRQPQHF.

This clonotype came up a few times. The J gene is TRBJ2-7, the V gene TRBV6-5; the D gene is possibly TRBD1 (6 bases). V lost 0 bases and J lost 0, with 15 bases in between. The length of the CDR3 is 17 residues. Germline V gene lookup returns CDR1 MNHEY and CDR2 SVGAGI. The CDR3 protein is CASSYSAETGSSYEQYV. The CDR3 DNA reads as TGTGCCAGCAGTTACTCGGCGGAGACAGGTAGCTCCTACGAGCAGTACGTC.

The rearrangement joins TRBV7-9 to TRBJ2-5, with D uncertain. V gave up 4 bases and J gave up 2 bases, with 11 bases separating them. CDR1 SEHNR and CDR2 FQNEAQ come from the germline V gene (reference sequence). CDR3 length equals 14 residues. The CDR3 sequence is CASSSRTEQETQYF. In DNA form, the CDR3 reads TGTGCCAGCAGCTCCCGGACGGAGCAAGAGACCCAGTACTTC. Filled out from reference TRBV7-9 and TRBJ2-5, the complete variable domain reads DTGVSQNPRHKITKRGQNVTFRCDPISEHNRLYWYRQTLGQGPEFLTYFQNEAQLEKSRLLSDRFSAERPKGSFSTLEIQRTEQGDSAMYLCASSSRTEQETQYFGPGTRLLVL.

The rearrangement uses TRBV4-1 and TRBJ2-3; D gene unclear. Trimming pared 2 bases from V and 0 bases from J, leaving 9 bases between. The CDR3 length is 15 residues. Germline CDR1 reads MGHRA; CDR2 reads YSYEKL. CDR3 bases: TGCGCCAGCAGCCAAAGGTTCTCTAGCACAGATACGCAGTATTTT. Residues: CASSQRFSSTDTQYF.

This clonotype appeared a few times. The chain links TRBV18 to TRBJ2-7, with 9 bases fitting TRBD1. Looked up from germline, CDR1 is KGHSH and CDR2 is LQKENI. The CDR3 length is 12 residues. The junction had 7 bases not matched to a gene; V was cut back by 10 bases and J by 6 bases. CDR3 protein: CATGDRVSEQYF. DNA of the CDR3: TGTGCCACCGGGGACAGGGTGTCCGAGCAGTACTTC.

This clonotype was picked up a small number of times. The rearrangement joins TRBV6-5 to TRBJ2-1, with 7 bases lining up with TRBD1. Trimming cost V 5 bases and J 4 bases; bases outside gene matches: 11. Germline CDR1 reads MNHEY; CDR2 reads SVGAGI. The CDR3 spans 16 residues. The CDR3 nucleotides read TGTGCCAGCAGTACCCGGGGACAGCGGCCTTACAATGAGCAGTTCTTC. It yields the protein CASSTRGQRPYNEQFF.

The V gene is TRBV19, the J gene TRBJ2-1, with 8 bases identical to TRBD2. This CDR3 region has 17 residues. CDR1 and CDR2 from the germline V gene are LNHDA and SQIVND (reference sequence). V lost 0 bases to trimming and J lost 8 bases; unmatched junction nucleotides: 12. The CDR3 loop is CASSIDREGRPGDEQFF. CDR3 nucleotides: TGTGCCAGTAGTATAGATCGGGAGGGGCGGCCCGGGGATGAGCAGTTCTTC. The full variable domain, completed using reference TRBV19 and TRBJ2-1, is DGGITQSPKYLFRKEGQNVTLSCEQNLNHDAMYWYRQDPGQGLRLIYYSQIVNDFQKGDIAEGYSVSREKKESFPLTVTSAQKNPTAFYLCASSIDREGRPGDEQFFGPGTRLTVL.